A single sample gave rise to the 5 T cell receptor beta chains below, sequenced in a study of T cell changes during pregnancy in multiple sclerosis. The repertoire was sequenced with immunoSEQ multiplex PCR; TCRdb's copy has only in-frame clones and lacks some. This sample has roughly 100,000 clones, with roughly nine tenths found just once. Source: peripheral blood, taken after pregnancy. The receptors stem from a female donor with multiple sclerosis, enrolled in a pregnancy study.

This chain uses TRBV29-1 with TRBJ2-3; the D is unclear. Deletions cut 4 bases from V and 4 bases from J, with 12 bases between. The CDR3 loop spans 13 amino acids. Germline V gene lookup returns CDR1 SQVTM and CDR2 ANQGSEA. The chain's CDR3 is CSVVPKFADTQYF. The DNA for the CDR3 is TGCAGCGTTGTGCCTAAATTCGCAGATACGCAGTATTTT.

J is TRBJ2-1 and V is TRBV11-2, with D perhaps matching TRBD1 (6 bases). Germline V CDR1 and CDR2: SGHAT, FQNNGV. This CDR3 has 12 amino acids. The V end lost 2 bases, the J end lost 7 bases, and 6 bases lay between the germline ends. DNA of the CDR3: TGTGCCAGCAGCTTACAGGGGAATGAGCAGTTCTTC. It yields the protein CASSLQGNEQFF.

V is TRBV6-6 and J is TRBJ1-1; TRBD1 matches 9 bases. Germline V gene sequence: CDR1 MNHNY, CDR2 SVGAGI (reference sequence). The CDR3 runs 15 residues. The trim removed 6 bases at V and 5 bases at J, leaving 10 bases unmatched. The CDR3 nucleotides read TGTGCCAGCAGACCATCCTCGGACAGGGGAACTGAAGCTTTCTTT. Translating it yields CASRPSSDRGTEAFF.

This sequence joins TRBV7-3 and TRBJ2-2; 7 bases are a match to TRBD1. Germline V gene lookup returns CDR1 SGHTA and CDR2 FQGTGA. Trimming cost V 5 bases and J 3 bases; bases outside gene matches: 12. The CDR3 is 17 amino acids. The CDR3 region is CASSPRTGGQYTGELFF. The DNA of the CDR3 is TGTGCCAGCAGCCCGCGGACAGGCGGTCAGTACACCGGGGAGCTGTTTTTT.

The chain joins TRBV7-8 to TRBJ2-7, with D tentatively TRBD2 (6 bases). Germline V gene sequence: CDR1 SGHVS, CDR2 FQNEAQ. This CDR3 has 12 amino acids. V was trimmed by 5 bases and J by 7 bases, leaving 12 bases between them. The CDR3 nucleotides are TGTGCCAGCAGCCCGGACCGGGGGGAGCAGTACTTC. This sequence encodes CASSPDRGEQYF. The whole variable domain, filled in from reference TRBV7-8 and TRBJ2-7, reads GAGVSQSPRYKVAKRGQDVALRCDPISGHVSLFWYQQALGQGPEFLTYFQNEAQLDKSGLPSDRFFAERPEGSVSTLKIQRTQQEDSAVYLCASSPDRGEQYFGPGTRLTVT.